The next 9 T cell receptor beta chains were all read from a single sample in a study of cytomegalovirus exposure and HLA in healthy donors. The PCR ran on 60 Vbeta and 13 Jbeta primers. Generated by immunoSEQ multiplex PCR, the TCRdb table keeps only in-frame clones and is missing some. This sample yields tens of thousands of clones, of which roughly 68% are seen a single time; 4% to 5.5% belongs to the top ten. The material sequenced was PBMCs. These receptors originate from a woman between 45 and 60 years old in good health and CMV-seronegative.

The chain links TRBV7-2 to TRBJ2-7; 10 nucleotides align to TRBD2. Germline V gene lookup returns CDR1 SGHTA and CDR2 FQGNSA. The V and J ends lost 5 bases and 2 bases, in that order; junction bases with no gene match: 3. The CDR3 runs to 14 residues. CDR3 loop: CASSPGLAAYEQYF. In DNA form, the CDR3 reads TGTGCCAGCAGCCCCGGACTAGCGGCCTACGAGCAGTACTTC.

The CDR3 sequence: CASSLGRTDTQYF. For the CDR3, the DNA is TGTGCCAGCAGCTTGGGCAGGACAGATACGCAGTATTTT. The chain carries TRBV11-3 and TRBJ2-3, with D unclear. Germline assignment: CDR1 SGHNT and CDR2 YENEEA. There are 13 residues in the CDR3. V lost 3 bases, J lost 3 bases, and 7 bases lay in between.

The rearrangement joins TRBV6-5 to TRBJ2-3; TRBD2 matches at 10 bases. Trimming removed 7 bases from V and 6 bases from J; junction bases left unmatched: 7. There are 14 residues in the CDR3. Germline V gene data show CDR1 as MNHEY and CDR2 as SVGAGI. CDR3 coding DNA: TGTGCCAGCAAAAGCGGGGGGGCAGGGGATACGCAGTATTTT. Residues: CASKSGGAGDTQYF.

Only a few counts were recorded for this clone. The V and J genes are TRBV29-1 and TRBJ2-2; 7 nucleotides agree with TRBD1. Germline-derived CDR1 and CDR2 are SQVTM and ANQGSEA. The CDR3 length is 13 residues. Trimming removed 4 bases from V and 1 base from J; junction bases left unmatched: 0. CDR3 DNA: TGCAGCGTTGGGACAGGGAACACCGGGGAGCTGTTTTTT. It yields the protein CSVGTGNTGELFF.

The genes are TRBV25-1 and TRBJ2-2; D is undetermined. Trimming took 6 bases from V and 5 from J, leaving 4 bases between them. This CDR3 region has 11 residues. Germline CDR1 reads MGHDK; CDR2 reads SYGVNS. The chain's CDR3 is CASSLTGELFF. Here the CDR3 DNA reads TGTGCCAGCAGCCTGACCGGGGAGCTGTTTTTT.

This rearrangement joins TRBV29-1 to TRBJ1-2, with D possibly TRBD1 on 5 matching bases. The germline V gene has CDR1 SQVTM and CDR2 ANQGSEA. The CDR3 is 11 amino acids. V lost 0 bases, J lost 9 bases, and 8 bases lay in between. CDR3 protein: CSVEDRVSYTF. CDR3 in DNA: TGCAGCGTTGAAGACAGGGTGAGCTACACCTTC.

This clone was seen only a few times. The chain carries TRBV10-1 and TRBJ2-7, with TRBD2 identical over 10 bases. Looked up from germline, CDR1 is WNHNN and CDR2 is SYGVQD (reference sequence). CDR3 length: 15 residues. J was trimmed by 1 base and V by 7 bases; bases with no gene match: 7. This CDR3 is CASTWLAGVSYEQYF. DNA for the CDR3: TGCGCCAGCACATGGCTAGCGGGAGTGTCCTACGAGCAGTACTTC.

The chain employs TRBV10-1 and TRBJ2-1; unclear D gene. The CDR3 is made up of 12 amino acids. Germline values: CDR1 WNHNN, CDR2 SYGVQD (reference sequence). The V end lost 0 bases, the J end lost 10 bases, and 7 bases lay between the germline ends. CDR3 coding DNA: TGCGCCAGCAGTGAGTCGGGCCGGGAGCAGTTCTTC. Translation gives CASSESGREQFF.

The chain couples TRBV6-1 to TRBJ1-5; unclear D gene. V lost 6 bases and J 7 bases, leaving 7 bases between the germline ends. The CDR3 covers 11 residues. The germline CDR1 and CDR2 sequences are MNHNS and SASEGT. The CDR3 DNA reads as TGTGCCAGCAGCGGGGTGCAGCCCCAGCATTTT. Its protein is CASSGVQPQHF.